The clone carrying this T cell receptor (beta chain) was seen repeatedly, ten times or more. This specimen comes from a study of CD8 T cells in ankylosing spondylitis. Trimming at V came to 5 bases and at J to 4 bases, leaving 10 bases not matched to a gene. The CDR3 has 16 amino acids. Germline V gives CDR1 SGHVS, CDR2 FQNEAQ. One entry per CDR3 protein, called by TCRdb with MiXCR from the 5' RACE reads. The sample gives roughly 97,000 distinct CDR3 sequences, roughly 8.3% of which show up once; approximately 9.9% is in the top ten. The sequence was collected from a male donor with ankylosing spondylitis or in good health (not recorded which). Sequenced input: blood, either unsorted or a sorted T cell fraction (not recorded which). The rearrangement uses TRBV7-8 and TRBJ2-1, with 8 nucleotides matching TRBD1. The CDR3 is CASSIFTGGSYNEQFF. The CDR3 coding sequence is TGTGCCAGCAGCATTTTCACAGGGGGTTCGTACAATGAGCAGTTCTTC.